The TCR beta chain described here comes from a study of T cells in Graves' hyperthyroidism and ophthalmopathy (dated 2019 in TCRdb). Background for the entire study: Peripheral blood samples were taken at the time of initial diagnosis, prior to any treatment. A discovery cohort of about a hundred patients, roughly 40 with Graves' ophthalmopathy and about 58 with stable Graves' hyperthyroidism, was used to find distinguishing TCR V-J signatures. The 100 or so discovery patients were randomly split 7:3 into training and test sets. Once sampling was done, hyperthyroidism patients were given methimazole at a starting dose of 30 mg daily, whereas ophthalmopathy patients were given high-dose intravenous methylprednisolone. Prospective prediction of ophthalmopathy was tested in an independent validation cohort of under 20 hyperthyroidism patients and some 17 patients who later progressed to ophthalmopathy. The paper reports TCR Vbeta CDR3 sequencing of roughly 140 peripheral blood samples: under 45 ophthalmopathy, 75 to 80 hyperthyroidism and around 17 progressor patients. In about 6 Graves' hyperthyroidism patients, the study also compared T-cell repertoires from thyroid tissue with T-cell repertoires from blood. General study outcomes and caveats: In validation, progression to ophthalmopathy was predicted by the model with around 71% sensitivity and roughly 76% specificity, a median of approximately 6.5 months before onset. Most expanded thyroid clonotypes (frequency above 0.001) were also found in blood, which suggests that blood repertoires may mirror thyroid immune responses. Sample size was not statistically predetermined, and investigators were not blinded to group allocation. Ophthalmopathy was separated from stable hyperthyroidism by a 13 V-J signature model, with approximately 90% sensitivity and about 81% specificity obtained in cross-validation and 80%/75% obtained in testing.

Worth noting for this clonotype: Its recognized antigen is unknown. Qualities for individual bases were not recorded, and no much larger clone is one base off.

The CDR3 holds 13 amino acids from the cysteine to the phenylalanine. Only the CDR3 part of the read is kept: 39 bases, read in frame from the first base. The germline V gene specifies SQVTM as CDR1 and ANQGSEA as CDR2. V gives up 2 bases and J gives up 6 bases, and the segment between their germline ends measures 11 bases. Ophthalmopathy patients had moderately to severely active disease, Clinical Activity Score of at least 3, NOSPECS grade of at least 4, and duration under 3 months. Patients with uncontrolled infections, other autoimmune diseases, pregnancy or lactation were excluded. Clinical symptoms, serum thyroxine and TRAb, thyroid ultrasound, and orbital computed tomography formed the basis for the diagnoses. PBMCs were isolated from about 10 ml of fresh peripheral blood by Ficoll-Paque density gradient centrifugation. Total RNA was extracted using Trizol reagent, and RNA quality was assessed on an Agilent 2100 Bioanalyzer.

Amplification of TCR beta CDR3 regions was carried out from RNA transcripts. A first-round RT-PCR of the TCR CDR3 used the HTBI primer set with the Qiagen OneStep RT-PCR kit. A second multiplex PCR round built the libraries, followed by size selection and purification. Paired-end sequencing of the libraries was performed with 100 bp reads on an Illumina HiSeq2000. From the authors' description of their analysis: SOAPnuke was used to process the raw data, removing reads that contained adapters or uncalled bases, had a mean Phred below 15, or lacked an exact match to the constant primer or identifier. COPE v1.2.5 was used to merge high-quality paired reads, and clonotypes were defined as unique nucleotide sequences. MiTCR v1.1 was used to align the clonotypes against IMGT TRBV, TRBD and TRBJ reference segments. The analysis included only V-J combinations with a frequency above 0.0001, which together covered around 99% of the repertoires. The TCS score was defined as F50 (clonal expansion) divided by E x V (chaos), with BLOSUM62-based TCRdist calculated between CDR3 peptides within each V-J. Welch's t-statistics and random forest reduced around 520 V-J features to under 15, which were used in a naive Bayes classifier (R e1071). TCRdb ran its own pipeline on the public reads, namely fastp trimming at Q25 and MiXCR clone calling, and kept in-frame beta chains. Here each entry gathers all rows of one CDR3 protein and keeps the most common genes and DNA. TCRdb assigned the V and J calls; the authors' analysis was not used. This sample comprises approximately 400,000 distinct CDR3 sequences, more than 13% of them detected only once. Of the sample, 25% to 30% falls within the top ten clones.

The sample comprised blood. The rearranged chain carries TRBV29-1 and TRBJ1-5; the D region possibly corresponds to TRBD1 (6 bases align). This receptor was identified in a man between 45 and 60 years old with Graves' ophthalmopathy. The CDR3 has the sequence CSVESEQGQPQHF. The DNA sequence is TGCAGCGTTGAAAGCGAACAGGGTCAGCCCCAGCATTTT.